This TCR beta chain was recovered during a study of blood T cells in healthy people across ages. Germline values: CDR1 DFQATT, CDR2 SNEGSKA (reference sequence). The V gene end was trimmed by 0 bases and the J gene end by 4 bases; junction bases not matched to a gene: 11. The length of the CDR3 is 16 residues. This clonotype showed up just once. A sample-barcoded 5' primer and a J-beta primer mix were used in a second PCR of about 7 to 12 cycles. One entry per CDR3 protein, called by TCRdb with MiXCR from the 5' RACE reads. This sample has about 1.8 million distinct CDR3 sequences, with roughly 50% found just once.

The chain links TRBV20-1 to TRBJ1-2, with 7 bases fitting TRBD1. Specimen: blood. The sequence was collected from a woman in her thirties or forties in good health. The CDR3 loop reads CSARDPGTESLYGYTF. DNA for the CDR3: TGCAGTGCTAGAGACCCCGGGACAGAATCACTCTATGGCTACACCTTC.